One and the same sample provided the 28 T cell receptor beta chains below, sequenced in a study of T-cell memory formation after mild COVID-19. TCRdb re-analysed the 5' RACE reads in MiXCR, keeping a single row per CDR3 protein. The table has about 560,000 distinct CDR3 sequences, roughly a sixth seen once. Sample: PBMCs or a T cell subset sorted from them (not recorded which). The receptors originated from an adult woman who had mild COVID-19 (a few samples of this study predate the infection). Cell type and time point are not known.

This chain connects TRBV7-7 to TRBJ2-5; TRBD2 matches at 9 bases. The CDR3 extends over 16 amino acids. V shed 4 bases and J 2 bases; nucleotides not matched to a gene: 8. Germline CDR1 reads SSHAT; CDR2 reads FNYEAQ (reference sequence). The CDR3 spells CASSSGSGGGQETQYF. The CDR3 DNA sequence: TGTGCCAGCAGCTCCGGTAGCGGGGGCGGTCAAGAGACCCAGTACTTC.

CDR3 region: CASSIDGRTDTQYF. The CDR3 DNA is TGCGCCAGCAGCATTGACGGACGCACAGATACGCAGTATTTT. V gene TRBV5-1 combines with J gene TRBJ2-3; D remains ambiguous. The CDR3 is made up of 14 amino acids. Germline assignment: CDR1 SGHRS and CDR2 YFSETQ. V was trimmed by 4 bases and J by 1 base, leaving 10 bases between them. Full variable domain (rest looked up from reference TRBV5-1 and TRBJ2-3): KAGVTQTPRYLIKTRGQQVTLSCSPISGHRSVSWYQQTPGQGLQFLFEYFSETQRNKGNFPGRFSGRQFSNSRSEMNVSTLELGDSALYLCASSIDGRTDTQYFGPGTRLTVL.

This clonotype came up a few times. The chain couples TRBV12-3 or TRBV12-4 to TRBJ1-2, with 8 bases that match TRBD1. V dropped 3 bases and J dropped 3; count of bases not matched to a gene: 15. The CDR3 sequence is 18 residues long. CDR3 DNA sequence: TGTGCCAGCAGTTTTGGGGGAGACAGGGGTATACGAGACTATGGCTACACCTTC. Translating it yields CASSFGGDRGIRDYGYTF.

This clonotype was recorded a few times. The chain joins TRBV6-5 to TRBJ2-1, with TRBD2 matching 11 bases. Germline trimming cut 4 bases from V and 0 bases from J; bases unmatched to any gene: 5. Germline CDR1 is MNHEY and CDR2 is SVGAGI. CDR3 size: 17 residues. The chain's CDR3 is CASSSLTSGTSYNEQFF. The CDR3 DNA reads TGTGCCAGCAGTTCCCTGACTAGCGGGACCTCCTACAATGAGCAGTTCTTC.

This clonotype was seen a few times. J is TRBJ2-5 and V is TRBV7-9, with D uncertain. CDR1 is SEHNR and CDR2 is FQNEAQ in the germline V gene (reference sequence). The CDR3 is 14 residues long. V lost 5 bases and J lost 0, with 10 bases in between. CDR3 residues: CASSVRADQETQYF. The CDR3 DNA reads TGTGCCAGCAGCGTACGGGCAGACCAAGAGACCCAGTACTTC.

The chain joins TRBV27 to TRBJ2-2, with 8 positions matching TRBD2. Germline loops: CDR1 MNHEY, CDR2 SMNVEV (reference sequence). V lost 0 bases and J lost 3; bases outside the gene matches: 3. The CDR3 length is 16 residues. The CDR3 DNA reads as TGTGCCAGCAGTTTATCGGGACTAGGTTACACCGGGGAGCTGTTTTTT. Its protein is CASSLSGLGYTGELFF.

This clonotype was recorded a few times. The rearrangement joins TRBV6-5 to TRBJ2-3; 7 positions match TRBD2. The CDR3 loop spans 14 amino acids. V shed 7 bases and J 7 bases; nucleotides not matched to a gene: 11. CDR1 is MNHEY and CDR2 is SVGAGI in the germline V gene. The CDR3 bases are TGTGCCAGCATTCCTAGCGGTATAAGGAATACGCAGTATTTT. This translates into CASIPSGIRNTQYF.

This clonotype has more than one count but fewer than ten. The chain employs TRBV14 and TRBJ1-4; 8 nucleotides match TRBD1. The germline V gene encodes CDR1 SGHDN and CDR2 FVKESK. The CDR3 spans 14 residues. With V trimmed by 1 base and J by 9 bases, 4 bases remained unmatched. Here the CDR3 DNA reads TGTGCCAGCAGCCAAGGGACAGGGTATCAAAAACTGTTTTTT. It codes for CASSQGTGYQKLFF. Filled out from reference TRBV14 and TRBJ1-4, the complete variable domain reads EAGVTQFPSHSVIEKGQTVTLRCDPISGHDNLYWYRRVMGKEIKFLLHFVKESKQDESGMPNNRFLAERTGGTYSTLKVQPAELEDSGVYFCASSQGTGYQKLFFGSGTQLSVL.

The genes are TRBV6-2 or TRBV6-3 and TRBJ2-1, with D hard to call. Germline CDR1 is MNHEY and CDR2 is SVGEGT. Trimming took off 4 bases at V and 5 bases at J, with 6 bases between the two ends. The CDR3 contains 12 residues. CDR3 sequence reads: CASSSVHNEQFF. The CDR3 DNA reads TGTGCCAGCAGTTCGGTACACAATGAGCAGTTCTTC.

This CDR3 reads CASTQKAWTDTQYF. CDR3 in DNA: TGTGCCAGCACCCAAAAGGCGTGGACAGATACGCAGTATTTT. The V and J genes are TRBV27 and TRBJ2-3; D is undetermined. Germline-derived CDR1 and CDR2 are MNHEY and SMNVEV (reference sequence). The length of the CDR3 is 14 residues. The V end was cut by 7 bases, the J end by 3 bases, with 14 bases between.

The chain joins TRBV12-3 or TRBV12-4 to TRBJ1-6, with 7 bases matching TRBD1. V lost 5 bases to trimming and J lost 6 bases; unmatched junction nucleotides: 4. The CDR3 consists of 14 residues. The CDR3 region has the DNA TGTGCCAGCAGTCTGACAGGGAGTAATTCACCCCTCCACTTT. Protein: CASSLTGSNSPLHF.

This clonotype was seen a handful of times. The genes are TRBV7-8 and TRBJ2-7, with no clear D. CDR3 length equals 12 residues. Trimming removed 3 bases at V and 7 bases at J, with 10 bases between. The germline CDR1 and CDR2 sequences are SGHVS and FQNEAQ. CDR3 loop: CASSFEGLEQYF. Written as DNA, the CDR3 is TGTGCCAGCAGCTTTGAAGGGCTTGAGCAGTACTTC. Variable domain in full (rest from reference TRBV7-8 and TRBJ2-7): GAGVSQSPRYKVAKRGQDVALRCDPISGHVSLFWYQQALGQGPEFLTYFQNEAQLDKSGLPSDRFFAERPEGSVSTLKIQRTQQEDSAVYLCASSFEGLEQYFGPGTRLTVT.

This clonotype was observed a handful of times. CDR3 loop: CSAIRPLEGSDTYEQYF. For the CDR3, the DNA is TGCAGTGCTATCCGACCCCTGGAGGGGAGTGACACCTACGAGCAGTACTTC. V usage is TRBV20-1 and J usage is TRBJ2-7; tentative D call: TRBD2 (6 bases). CDR3 length equals 17 residues. Germline values: CDR1 DFQATT, CDR2 SNEGSKA (reference sequence). Deletions cut 4 bases from V and 2 bases from J, with 24 bases between.

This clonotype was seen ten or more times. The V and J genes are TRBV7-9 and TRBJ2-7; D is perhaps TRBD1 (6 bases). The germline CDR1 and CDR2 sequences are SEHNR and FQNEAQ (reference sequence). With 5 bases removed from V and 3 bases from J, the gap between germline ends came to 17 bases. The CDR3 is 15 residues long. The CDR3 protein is CASSTRPTGVYEQYF. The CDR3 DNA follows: TGTGCCAGCAGCACAAGACCGACAGGAGTCTACGAGCAGTACTTC.

CDR3 DNA: TGTGCCACCAGCAGACGGACAGGGCATGAAGATCAGCCCCAGCATTTT. It translates to CATSRRTGHEDQPQHF. The V gene is TRBV15, the J gene TRBJ1-5; 8 nucleotides line up with TRBD1. The CDR3 runs to 16 residues. J lost 5 bases, V lost 2 bases, and 8 bases had no gene match. Germline V lookup: CDR1 LNHNV, CDR2 YYDKDF (reference sequence).

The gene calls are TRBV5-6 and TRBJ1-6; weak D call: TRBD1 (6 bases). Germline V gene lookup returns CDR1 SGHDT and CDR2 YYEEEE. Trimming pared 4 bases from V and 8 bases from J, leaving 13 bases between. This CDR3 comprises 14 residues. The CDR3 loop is CASSGRTDDSPLHF. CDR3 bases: TGTGCCAGCAGCGGCCGGACAGACGATTCACCCCTCCACTTT.

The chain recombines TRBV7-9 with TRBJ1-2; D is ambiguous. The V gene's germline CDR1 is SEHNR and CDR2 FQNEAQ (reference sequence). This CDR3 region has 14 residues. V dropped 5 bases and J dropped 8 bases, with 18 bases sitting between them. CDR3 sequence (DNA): TGTGCCAGCAGCGAAATCCTACGCCCTGGCGGCTACACCTTC. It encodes CASSEILRPGGYTF.

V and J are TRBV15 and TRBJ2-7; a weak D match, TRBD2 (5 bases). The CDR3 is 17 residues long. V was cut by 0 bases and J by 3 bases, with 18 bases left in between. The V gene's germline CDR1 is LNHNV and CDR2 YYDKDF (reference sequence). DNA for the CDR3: TGTGCCACCAGCAGAGACCGATATGTCACCGGGATCTACGAGCAGTACTTC. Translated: CATSRDRYVTGIYEQYF.

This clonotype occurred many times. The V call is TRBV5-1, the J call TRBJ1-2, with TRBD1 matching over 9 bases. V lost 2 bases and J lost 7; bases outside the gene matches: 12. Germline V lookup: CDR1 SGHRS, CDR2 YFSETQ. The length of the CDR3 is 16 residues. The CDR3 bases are TGCGCCAGCAGCTTAATGGGACAGGGCGGCAGCGGTGGCTACACCTTC. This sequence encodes CASSLMGQGGSGGYTF.

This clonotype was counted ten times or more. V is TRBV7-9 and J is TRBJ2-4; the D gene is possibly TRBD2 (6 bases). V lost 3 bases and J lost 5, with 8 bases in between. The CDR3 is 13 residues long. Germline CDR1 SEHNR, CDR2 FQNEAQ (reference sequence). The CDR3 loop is CASSLGGENIQYF. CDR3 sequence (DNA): TGTGCCAGCAGCTTGGGGGGAGAAAACATTCAGTACTTC.

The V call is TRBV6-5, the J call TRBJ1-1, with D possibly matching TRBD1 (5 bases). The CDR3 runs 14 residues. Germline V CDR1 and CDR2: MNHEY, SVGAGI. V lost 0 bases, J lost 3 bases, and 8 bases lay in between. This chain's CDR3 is CASSYSGRDTEAFF. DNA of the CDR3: TGTGCCAGCAGTTACTCGGGCAGGGACACTGAAGCTTTCTTT.

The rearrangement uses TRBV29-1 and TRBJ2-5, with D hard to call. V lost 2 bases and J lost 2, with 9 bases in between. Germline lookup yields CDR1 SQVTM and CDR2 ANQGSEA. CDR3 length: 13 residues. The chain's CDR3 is CSVELSRQETQYF. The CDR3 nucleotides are TGCAGCGTTGAACTGAGCAGACAAGAGACCCAGTACTTC.

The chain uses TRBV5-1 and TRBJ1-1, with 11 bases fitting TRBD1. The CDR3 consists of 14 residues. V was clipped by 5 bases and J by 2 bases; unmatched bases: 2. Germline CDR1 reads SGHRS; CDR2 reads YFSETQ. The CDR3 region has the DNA TGCGCCAGCAGAGGACAGGGGGCTAACACTGAAGCTTTCTTT. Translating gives CASRGQGANTEAFF.

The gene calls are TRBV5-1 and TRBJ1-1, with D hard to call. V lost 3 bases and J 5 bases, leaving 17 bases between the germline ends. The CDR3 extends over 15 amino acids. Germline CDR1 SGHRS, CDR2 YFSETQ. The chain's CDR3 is CASSSARFGGTEAFF. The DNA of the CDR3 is TGCGCCAGCAGCTCTGCCCGCTTCGGCGGGACTGAAGCTTTCTTT. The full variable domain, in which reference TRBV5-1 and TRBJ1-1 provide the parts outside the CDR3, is KAGVTQTPRYLIKTRGQQVTLSCSPISGHRSVSWYQQTPGQGLQFLFEYFSETQRNKGNFPGRFSGRQFSNSRSEMNVSTLELGDSALYLCASSSARFGGTEAFFGQGTRLTVV.

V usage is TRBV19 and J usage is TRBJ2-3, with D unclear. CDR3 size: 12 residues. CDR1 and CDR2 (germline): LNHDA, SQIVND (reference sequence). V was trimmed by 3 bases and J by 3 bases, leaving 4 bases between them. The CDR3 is CASSIRTDTQYF. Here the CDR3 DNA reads TGTGCCAGTAGTATTAGGACAGATACGCAGTATTTT.

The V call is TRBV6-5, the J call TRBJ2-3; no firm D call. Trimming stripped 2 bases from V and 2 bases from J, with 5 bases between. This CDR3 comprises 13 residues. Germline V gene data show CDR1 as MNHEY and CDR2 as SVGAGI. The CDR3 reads CASSYRYTDTQYF. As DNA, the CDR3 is TGTGCCAGCAGTTACAGATACACAGATACGCAGTATTTT.

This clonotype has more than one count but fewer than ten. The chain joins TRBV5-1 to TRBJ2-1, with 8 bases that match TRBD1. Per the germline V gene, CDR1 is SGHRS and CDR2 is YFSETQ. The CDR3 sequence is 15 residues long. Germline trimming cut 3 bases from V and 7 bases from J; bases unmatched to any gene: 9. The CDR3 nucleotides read TGCGCCAGCAGCTATGACAGGGGCCGGTGGAATGAGCAGTTCTTC. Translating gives CASSYDRGRWNEQFF.

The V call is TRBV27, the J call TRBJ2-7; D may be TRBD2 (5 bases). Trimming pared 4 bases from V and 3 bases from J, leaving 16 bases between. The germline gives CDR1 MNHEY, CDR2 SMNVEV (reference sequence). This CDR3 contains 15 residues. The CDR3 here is CASSSHTSPLYEQYF. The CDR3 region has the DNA TGTGCCAGCAGTTCACATACTAGTCCCCTCTACGAGCAGTACTTC.